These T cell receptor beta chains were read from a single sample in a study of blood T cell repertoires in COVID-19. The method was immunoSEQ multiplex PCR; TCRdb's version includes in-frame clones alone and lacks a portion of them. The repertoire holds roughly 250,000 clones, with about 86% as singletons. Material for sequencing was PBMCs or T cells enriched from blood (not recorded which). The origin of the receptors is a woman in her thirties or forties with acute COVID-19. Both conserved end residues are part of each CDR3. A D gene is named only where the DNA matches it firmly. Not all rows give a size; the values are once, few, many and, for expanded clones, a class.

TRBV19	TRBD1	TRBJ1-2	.	CASSEQTGGNYGYTF	TGTGCCAGTAGTGAACAGACAGGGGGTAACTATGGCTACACCTTC
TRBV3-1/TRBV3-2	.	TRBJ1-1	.	CASSLQGYTEAFF	TGTGCCAGCAGCCTGCAGGGCTACACTGAAGCTTTCTTT
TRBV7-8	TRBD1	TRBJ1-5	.	CASSPQRIQGGQPQHF	TGTGCCAGCAGCCCCCAGCGGATACAGGGGGGTCAGCCCCAGCATTTT
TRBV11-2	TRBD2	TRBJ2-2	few	CASSSPSGSNTGELFF	TGTGCCAGCAGCTCACCTAGCGGATCGAACACCGGGGAGCTGTTTTTT
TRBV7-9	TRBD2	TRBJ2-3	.	CASSLDRAGVLDTQYF	TGTGCCAGCAGCTTAGATCGGGCGGGAGTGTTAGATACGCAGTATTTT
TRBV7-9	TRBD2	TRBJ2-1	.	CASSHRTSGKNEQFF	TGTGCCAGCAGCCACCGGACTAGCGGGAAAAATGAGCAGTTCTTC
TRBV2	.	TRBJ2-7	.	CASSEDEGDGAYEQYF	TGTGCCAGCAGTGAGGATGAGGGAGACGGAGCCTACGAGCAGTACTTC
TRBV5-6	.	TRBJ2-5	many	CASSLLTKQETQYF	TGTGCCAGCAGCTTGCTGACTAAGCAAGAGACCCAGTACTTC
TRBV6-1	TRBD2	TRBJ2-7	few	CASSELAGASHEQYF	TGTGCCAGCAGTGAATTGGCGGGAGCTTCCCACGAGCAGTACTTC
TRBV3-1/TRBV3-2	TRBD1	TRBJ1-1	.	CASSPRTGNLNTEAFF	TGTGCCAGCAGCCCCCGGACAGGGAATTTGAACACTGAAGCTTTCTTT
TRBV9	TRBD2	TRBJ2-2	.	CASSLGLAANTGELFF	TGTGCCAGCAGCTTAGGACTAGCGGCGAACACCGGGGAGCTGTTTTTT
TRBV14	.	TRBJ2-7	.	CASSQAGEGYEQYF	TGTGCCAGCAGCCAAGCGGGAGAAGGCTACGAGCAGTACTTC
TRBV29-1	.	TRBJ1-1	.	CSVSETATEAFF	TGCAGCGTTTCCGAAACTGCGACTGAAGCTTTCTTT
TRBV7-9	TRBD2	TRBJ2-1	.	CASSLEGLAGVEQFF	TGTGCCAGCAGCTTAGAAGGACTAGCGGGAGTTGAGCAGTTCTTC
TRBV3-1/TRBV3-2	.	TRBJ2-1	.	CASSQGTGGDEQFF	TGTGCCAGCAGCCAAGGTACTGGCGGGGACGAGCAGTTCTTC
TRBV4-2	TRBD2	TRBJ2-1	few	CASSQEGVLAGAPNEQFF	TGTGCCAGCAGCCAAGAAGGGGTGCTAGCGGGAGCGCCCAATGAGCAGTTCTTC
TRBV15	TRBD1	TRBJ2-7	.	CATSRGTGQSSYGQYF	TGTGCCACCAGCAGGGGCACGGGACAGTCTTCCTACGGGCAGTACTTC
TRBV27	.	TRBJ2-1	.	CASGSGNNEQFF	TGTGCCAGCGGGAGCGGTAACAATGAGCAGTTCTTC
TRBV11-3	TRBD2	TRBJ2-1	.	CASSSLGLADEQFF	TGTGCCAGCAGCTCGCTGGGACTAGCCGATGAGCAGTTCTTC
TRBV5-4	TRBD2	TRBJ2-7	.	CASREGLEGDSYEQYF	TGTGCCAGCAGGGAGGGACTAGAGGGAGACTCCTACGAGCAGTACTTC
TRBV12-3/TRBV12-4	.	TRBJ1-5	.	CASSQGYNQPQHF	TGTGCCAGCAGTCAGGGTTACAATCAGCCCCAGCATTTT
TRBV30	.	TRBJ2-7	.	CAWSPSYEQYF	TGTGCCTGGAGTCCCAGTTACGAGCAGTACTTC
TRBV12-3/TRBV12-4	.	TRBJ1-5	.	CASRHRVDSTQHF	TGTGCCAGCAGGCATCGGGTCGACTCGACCCAGCATTTT
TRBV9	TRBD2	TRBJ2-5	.	CASSVAPTSGQETQYF	TGTGCCAGCAGCGTAGCGCCGACTAGCGGACAAGAGACCCAGTACTTC
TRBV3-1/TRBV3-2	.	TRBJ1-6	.	CASSQEGGPNSPLHF	TGTGCCAGCAGCCAAGAGGGGGGACCAAATTCACCCCTCCACTTT
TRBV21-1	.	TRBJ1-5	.	CASSKGGQGWQPQHF	TGTGCCAGCAGCAAAGGGGGACAGGGTTGGCAGCCCCAGCATTTT
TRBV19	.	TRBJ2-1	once	CASNPRTGQSYNEQFF	TGTGCCAGTAACCCCCGCACAGGGCAGTCCTACAATGAGCAGTTCTTC
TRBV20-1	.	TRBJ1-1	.	CSASKRGGFTEAFF	TGCAGTGCTAGTAAAAGGGGAGGTTTCACTGAAGCTTTCTTT
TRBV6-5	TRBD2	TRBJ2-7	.	CASRTSSILSYEQYF	TGTGCCTCAAGGACTAGCTCAATCCTCTCCTACGAGCAGTACTTC
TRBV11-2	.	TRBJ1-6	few	CASSSKGNSPLHF	TGTGCCAGCAGCTCAAAGGGGAATTCACCCCTCCACTTT
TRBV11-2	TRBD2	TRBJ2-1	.	CASSLAGGTGNEQFF	TGTGCCAGCAGCTTGGCGGGAGGCACCGGGAATGAGCAGTTCTTC
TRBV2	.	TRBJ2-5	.	CASNGPRGEGHQETQYF	TGTGCCAGCAATGGACCGAGGGGGGAGGGCCATCAAGAGACCCAGTACTTC
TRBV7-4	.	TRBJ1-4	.	CASSFSGLFF	TGTGCCAGCAGCTTTTCAGGACTGTTTTTT
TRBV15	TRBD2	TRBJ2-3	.	CATSRDRGRAGLPYTDTQYF	TGTGCCACCAGCAGAGATCGCGGGAGGGCCGGGTTGCCGTACACAGATACGCAGTATTTT
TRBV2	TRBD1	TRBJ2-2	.	CASSKTTGGDTGELFF	TGTGCCAGCAGTAAAACTACAGGGGGCGACACCGGGGAGCTGTTTTTT
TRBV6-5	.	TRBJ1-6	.	CASSYTGNSPLHF	TGTGCCAGCAGTTACACGGGAAATTCACCCCTCCACTTT
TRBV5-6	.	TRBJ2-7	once	CASSLASGGISYEQYF	TGTGCCAGCAGCTTGGCCAGTGGGGGCATCTCCTACGAGCAGTACTTC
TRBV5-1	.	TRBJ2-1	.	CASSSFLGYSYNEQFF	TGCGCCAGCAGCTCGTTCTTGGGCTACTCCTACAATGAGCAGTTCTTC
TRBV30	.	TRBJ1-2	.	CAWSLGGGSYGYTF	TGTGCCTGGAGTTTGGGGGGGGGTAGCTATGGCTACACCTTC
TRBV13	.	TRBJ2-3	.	CASSLQGPGTDTQYF	TGTGCCAGCAGCTTGCAGGGGCCGGGCACAGATACGCAGTATTTT
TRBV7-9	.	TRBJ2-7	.	CASSKGGDSTYEQYF	TGTGCCAGCAGCAAAGGGGGGGACAGCACCTACGAGCAGTACTTC
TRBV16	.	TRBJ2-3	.	CASSQGGTTDTQYF	TGTGCCAGCAGCCAAGGGGGGACCACAGATACGCAGTATTTT
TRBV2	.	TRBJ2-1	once	CASSTSTDNEQFF	TGTGCCAGCAGTACTAGCACAGACAATGAGCAGTTCTTC
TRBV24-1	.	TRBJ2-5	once	CATSDLASAETQYF	TGTGCCACCAGTGATTTGGCTAGCGCAGAGACCCAGTACTTC
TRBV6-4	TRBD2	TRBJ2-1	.	CASSEREIGEQFF	TGTGCCAGCAGTGAGCGGGAGATCGGTGAGCAGTTCTTC